Listed below are T cell receptor beta chains from one sample, sequenced in a study of high-grade serous ovarian cancer treatment subgroups. Using immunoSEQ multiplex PCR, the repertoire was profiled, and TCRdb retains in-frame clones only, with some absent. The sample has approximately 9,400 clones; around 65% are singletons. Sequencing was done on a sample of tumor tissue. These TCRs come from a human donor with high-grade serous ovarian cancer. The CDR3 runs from the conserved cysteine through the conserved F or W. The order of the fields is D gene, J gene, V gene, clone size, CDR3 DNA, CDR3 protein. D genes are given only for firm matches. Some rows have no size entry. The others give once, few or many, or a class for an expanded clone.

TRBD1,TRBJ1-5,TRBV28,-,TGTGCCAGCAGTTTCGGACAGGTATACAATCAGCCCCAGCATTTT,CASSFGQVYNQPQHF
-,TRBJ1-3,TRBV7-2,-,TGTGCCAGCAGCCCCGCGCGGGCAGCCTCTGGAAACACCATATATTTT,CASSPARAASGNTIYF
-,TRBJ2-7,TRBV6-1,-,TGTGCCAGCAGTTGGGTCGACGAAGAGCAGTACTTC,CASSWVDEEQYF
-,TRBJ2-2,TRBV5-4,-,TGTGCCAGCACCCGGGACACCGCCACCGGGGAGCTGTTTTTT,CASTRDTATGELFF
-,TRBJ2-7,TRBV11-3,-,TGTGCCAGCAGCTTTTTCCGAGGGACCTACGAGCAGTACTTC,CASSFFRGTYEQYF
-,TRBJ2-7,TRBV11-2,-,TGTGCCAGCAGCGCAGCCGGGACTTTTTACGAGCAGTACTTC,CASSAAGTFYEQYF
-,TRBJ2-7,TRBV28,once,TGTGCCAGCAGTTTTTTGTCAGGGGCCACCTACGAGCAGTACTTC,CASSFLSGATYEQYF
-,TRBJ2-6,TRBV6-4,-,TGTGCCAGCAGCCAGGGGGACTCCTCCTCTGGGGCCAACGTCCTGACTTTC,CASSQGDSSSGANVLTF
TRBD2,TRBJ2-7,TRBV5-1,-,TGCGCCAGCAGCCGGCTTCCGACTAGCGGGATCTACGAGCAGTACTTC,CASSRLPTSGIYEQYF
TRBD2,TRBJ2-3,TRBV5-4,-,TGTGCCAGCAGCCGGGGACTAGCGGACACAGATACGCAGTATTTT,CASSRGLADTDTQYF
-,TRBJ2-7,TRBV7-3,-,TGTGCCAGCAGCTACGGGGCCCTAGGGGAGCAGTACTTC,CASSYGALGEQYF
-,TRBJ2-3,TRBV21-1,-,TGTGCCAGCACCTACCCTGGACAGGGCCCAGATACGCAGTATTTT,CASTYPGQGPDTQYF
-,TRBJ2-1,TRBV6-4,-,TGTGCCAGCAGTGACAAATCGGGACCCTACAATGAGCAGTTCTTC,CASSDKSGPYNEQFF
-,TRBJ1-2,TRBV10-3,-,TGTGCCATCCGGGCCCCGGACGCTTATGGCTACACCTTC,CAIRAPDAYGYTF
-,TRBJ1-5,TRBV7-9,-,TGTGCCAGCAAAACTGAAGGTAGCAATCAGCCCCAGCATTTT,CASKTEGSNQPQHF
TRBD1,TRBJ1-5,TRBV7-3,few,TGTGCCAGCAGTCCCCGGGACAGGGGAAACGATCAGCCCCAGCATTTT,CASSPRDRGNDQPQHF
-,TRBJ2-2,TRBV9,-,TGTGCCAGCAGCGAGACGCGAGCCGGGGAGCTGTTTTTT,CASSETRAGELFF
TRBD2,TRBJ2-7,TRBV27,-,TGTGCCAGCAGCCGGACTAGCGGGAGCTACGAGCAGTACTTC,CASSRTSGSYEQYF
TRBD1,TRBJ1-2,TRBV27,-,TGTGCCAGCAGTTTGCAGGGGGCCTTGGGTTATGGCTACACCTTC,CASSLQGALGYGYTF
-,TRBJ2-1,TRBV6-6,once,TGTGCCAGCAGACGTGGTTCCGACTGGGACGATGAGCAGTTCTTC,CASRRGSDWDDEQFF
TRBD2,TRBJ2-7,TRBV7-2,-,TGTGCCAGCAGCTTCTGGGAGGGCGAGCAGTACTTC,CASSFWEGEQYF
TRBD2,TRBJ2-2,TRBV7-9,few,TGTGCCAGCAGCCACGCCGGGGGACTAGCGGGTAACACCGGGGAGCTGTTTTTT,CASSHAGGLAGNTGELFF
-,TRBJ2-7,TRBV7-3,-,TGTGCCAGCAACTTAGGGGACATGTCCTACGAGCAGTACTTC,CASNLGDMSYEQYF
-,TRBJ1-1,TRBV10-3,-,TGTGCCATCAGTGAGTCGAATAACCTCGCGGGCATGAACACTGAAGCTTTCTTT,CAISESNNLAGMNTEAFF
-,TRBJ2-7,TRBV6-6,-,TGTGCCAGCAGTTATAATCTGGACTACGAGCAGTACTTC,CASSYNLDYEQYF
-,TRBJ2-5,TRBV29-1,-,TGCAGCGTTGGCCCGGTCCTAGGGGAGACCCAGTACTTC,CSVGPVLGETQYF
-,TRBJ2-2,TRBV4-1,-,TGCGCCAGCAGCCACCGTAGGTCACTCACCGGGGAGCTGTTTTTT,CASSHRRSLTGELFF
-,TRBJ2-1,TRBV5-1,-,TGCGCCAGCAGCTTACTTGGACTAAACAATGAGCAGTTCTTC,CASSLLGLNNEQFF
TRBD1,TRBJ1-2,TRBV4-1,few,TGCGCCAGCAGCCGGGACAGGGGGCCTGATGGCTACACCTTC,CASSRDRGPDGYTF
-,TRBJ1-4,TRBV7-2,-,TGTGCCAGCAGCTTAAGTGGACAGAGTAATGAAAAACTGTTTTTT,CASSLSGQSNEKLFF
-,TRBJ2-7,TRBV19,-,TGTGCCAGTAGTATCGCCCAGCGGAACTACGAGCAGTACTTC,CASSIAQRNYEQYF
-,TRBJ2-3,TRBV9,-,TGTGCCAGCAGCCCCAACACAGATACGCAGTATTTT,CASSPNTDTQYF
-,TRBJ1-5,TRBV29-1,-,TGCAGCGTCTGGGGCAGGGGCCTCAATCAGCCCCAGCATTTT,CSVWGRGLNQPQHF
-,TRBJ2-2,TRBV29-1,-,TGCAGCGTTGAAGCCGGGGAGCTGTTTTTT,CSVEAGELFF
-,TRBJ2-2,TRBV7-3,-,TGTGCCAGCAGCGCAGGGGTCCCCGGGGAGCTGTTTTTT,CASSAGVPGELFF
-,TRBJ1-1,TRBV11-1,-,TGTGCCAGCAGCTTAGTGGGGGCCCTCTACACTGAAGCTTTCTTT,CASSLVGALYTEAFF
-,TRBJ1-1,TRBV28,-,TGTGCCAGCACCCGCCCCCCGAGGGACACTGAAGCTTTCTTT,CASTRPPRDTEAFF
-,TRBJ2-7,TRBV14,-,TGTGCCAGCAGCCAAGAAGCAGGTCTCTCCTACGAGCAGTACTTC,CASSQEAGLSYEQYF
TRBD2,TRBJ2-1,TRBV6-4,-,TGTGCCAGCAGTTCTCTGGCGGGAGCTTACAATGAGCAGTTCTTC,CASSSLAGAYNEQFF
-,TRBJ1-1,TRBV4-3,-,TGCGCCAGCAGCCAAGCCCGGGGTCGGTCAGGCACTGAAGCTTTCTTT,CASSQARGRSGTEAFF
-,TRBJ2-7,TRBV7-9,-,TGTGCCAGCAGCTTCGAGGGTGAGGCCTGGGAGCAGTACTTC,CASSFEGEAWEQYF
-,TRBJ1-1,TRBV7-3,-,TGTGCCAGCAGCTTACAGGGACGGGACACTGAAGCTTTCTTT,CASSLQGRDTEAFF
-,TRBJ2-5,TRBV6-5,-,TGTGCCAGCAGCCCGGTCGGGAGTGGTCGAGAGACCCAGTACTTC,CASSPVGSGRETQYF
-,TRBJ2-1,TRBV19,once,TGTGCCAGCCAGCGGACGAGCTCCTACAATGAGCAGTTCTTC,CASQRTSSYNEQFF
-,TRBJ2-1,TRBV21-1,-,TGTGCCAGCAGCAATATGGACAGACTAGCGTTCTCACCGGGGGAGCAGTTCTTC,CASSNMDRLAFSPGEQFF
TRBD2,TRBJ2-7,TRBV19,-,TGTGCCAGTAGGCCCGGACTAGCGGGAAGCGAGCAGTACTTC,CASRPGLAGSEQYF
TRBD2,TRBJ2-1,TRBV5-1,-,TGCGCCAGCAGCTTGGTAGCGGGAGAAGGGAATGAGCAGTTCTTC,CASSLVAGEGNEQFF
TRBD1,TRBJ1-3,TRBV4-2,-,TGTGCCAGCAGCCCCCGACAGGGGAAGCCCTCTGGAAACACCATATATTTT,CASSPRQGKPSGNTIYF
TRBD2,TRBJ2-1,TRBV7-7,-,TGTGCTAGCAGCCCCTTAGCGGGAGTAATCGGCAATGAGCAGTTCTTC,CASSPLAGVIGNEQFF
TRBD2,TRBJ2-1,TRBV4-2,-,TGTGCCAGCAGCCACCCCTCTAGCGGGAGCTCCTACAATGAGCAGTTCTTC,CASSHPSSGSSYNEQFF
-,TRBJ2-3,TRBV11-3,-,TGTGCCAGCAGAAACACAGATACGCAGTATTTT,CASRNTDTQYF
TRBD2,TRBJ2-3,TRBV5-4,once,TGTGCCAGCAGCCTCCTAGCGGGAGGGCCCACAGATACGCAGTATTTT,CASSLLAGGPTDTQYF
-,TRBJ2-2,TRBV11-3,once,TGTGCCAGCAGCTTACGGGCAGGAGCGAACACCGGGGAGCTGTTTTTT,CASSLRAGANTGELFF
-,TRBJ2-7,TRBV25-1,once,TGTGCCAGCAGTGAAGGCGGGACATCCTACGAGCAGTACTTC,CASSEGGTSYEQYF
-,TRBJ2-5,TRBV7-2,-,TGTGCCAGCAGCTCCGCGACGGAAGAGACCCAGTACTTC,CASSSATEETQYF